The clone carrying this TCR beta chain was observed many times. Antigen unknown. Individual cDNA molecules each received unique molecular identifiers attached to them. TCRdb reanalysed the 5' RACE reads using MiXCR and keeps one entry per CDR3 protein. The data contain about 15,000 distinct CDR3 sequences, around 6.1% of them singletons. CDR1 is MNHEY, CDR2 SVGEGT, per germline. The length of the CDR3 is 14 residues. The germline V and J ends were trimmed by 7 bases and 0 bases, with 12 bases remaining between them. These data are taken from a study of early T cells in non-severe SARS-CoV-2 infection. About the study: Chains from this unsorted whole-blood bulk RNA could not be paired. General observations from the study: Sequences matched to VDJdb favored anti-spike CD8 responses, while private and CD4 specificities were missed.

Sequenced material: whole blood, taken at baseline. The TCR sequence derives from an adult who was a healthcare worker with PCR-confirmed SARS-CoV-2 infection or an uninfected control (not recorded which). The gene calls are TRBV6-2 or TRBV6-3 and TRBJ1-2, with D perhaps matching TRBD1 (5 bases). The CDR3 nucleotides read TGTGCCAGCACCCTTGACAGATCTAACTATGGCTACACCTTC. The encoded protein is CASTLDRSNYGYTF.